These 31 T cell receptor beta chains share one sample of origin, sequenced in a study of OX40 agonist ivuxolimab in advanced cancers. This table comes from immunoSEQ multiplex PCR, and its TCRdb copy is limited to in-frame clones, with some not included. The table has around 80,000 clones, approximately 86% seen once. This sample comprised CD4+ or CD8+ T cells sorted from blood, obtained in a trial of the OX40 agonist ivuxolimab. The receptors shown here come from an adult with an advanced solid tumor such as melanoma, head and neck, liver or kidney cancer.

The CDR3 protein is CAWSCWGEAADTQYF. The CDR3, as DNA: TGTGCCTGGAGCTGCTGGGGGGAGGCTGCAGATACGCAGTATTTT. The V gene is TRBV30, the J gene TRBJ2-3; a weak D match, TRBD2 (6 bases). The V gene lost 3 bases and the J gene lost 4 bases, with 17 bases spanning the gap. Germline V gene data show CDR1 as GTSNPN and CDR2 as SVGIG (reference sequence). The CDR3 is made up of 15 amino acids.

The chain carries TRBV11-2 and TRBJ2-3; D may be TRBD2 (5 bases). Trimming shortened V by 0 bases and J by 0 bases, and 19 bases separated the two germline ends. From germline, CDR1 is SGHAT and CDR2 FQNNGV. The CDR3 loop spans 19 amino acids. CDR3 in amino acids: CASSLDGRLPPGSTDTQYF. The CDR3 region has the DNA TGTGCCAGCAGCTTAGATGGTAGACTCCCCCCGGGGAGCACAGATACGCAGTATTTT.

The genes are TRBV11-2 and TRBJ2-3; a weak D match, TRBD2 (5 bases). This CDR3 contains 15 residues. V lost 1 base, J lost 5 bases, and 13 bases lay in between. The germline CDR1 and CDR2 sequences are SGHAT and FQNNGV. CDR3 in amino acids: CASSLGTAGGDTQYF. The CDR3 bases are TGTGCCAGCAGCTTAGGGACCGCGGGTGGAGATACGCAGTATTTT. The full variable domain, rest sourced from reference TRBV11-2 and TRBJ2-3, is EAGVAQSPRYKIIEKRQSVAFWCNPISGHATLYWYQQILGQGPKLLIQFQNNGVVDDSQLPKDRFSAERLKGVDSTLKIQPAKLEDSAVYLCASSLGTAGGDTQYFGPGTRLTVL.

This chain joins TRBV30 and TRBJ1-6, with 11 bases matching TRBD1. CDR1 GTSNPN and CDR2 SVGIG come from the germline V gene (reference sequence). V was pared by 4 bases and J by 4 bases, with 9 bases of the junction left unmatched. The CDR3 runs to 17 residues. DNA for the CDR3: TGTGCCTGGAATCCAGGGACAGGGGGATATTATAATTCACCCCTCCACTTT. Amino acid sequence: CAWNPGTGGYYNSPLHF.

In nucleotides, the CDR3 is TGCGCCAGCAGCCGGGACAGGGGGAATGAAAAACTGTTTTTT. Translating gives CASSRDRGNEKLFF. The V gene is TRBV5-1, the J gene TRBJ1-4; 11 bases are shared with TRBD1. The CDR3 length is 14 residues. Germline V gives CDR1 SGHRS, CDR2 YFSETQ. V lost 4 bases and J lost 5; bases outside the gene matches: 1.

V is TRBV21-1 and J is TRBJ2-2. TRBV21-1 is termed a pseudogene. The CDR3 contains 16 residues. The CDR3 loop is CASSYGTAWYTGELFF. The CDR3 DNA reads as TGTGCCAGCAGCTACGGGACCGCGTGGTACACCGGGGAGCTGTTTTTT.

The genes are TRBV28 and TRBJ2-7, with D possibly matching TRBD2 (6 bases). CDR3 length equals 16 residues. V gave up 1 base and J gave up 0 bases, with 13 bases separating them. Germline values: CDR1 MDHEN, CDR2 SYDVKM. The CDR3 coding sequence is TGTGCCAGCAGTTTATCACGGGACTTTAGCTCCTACGAGCAGTACTTC. It yields the protein CASSLSRDFSSYEQYF.

The V call is TRBV4-1, the J call TRBJ1-6; maybe TRBD1 (6 bases). The CDR3 sequence is 16 residues long. With 3 bases removed from V and 5 bases from J, the gap between germline ends came to 14 bases. The germline V gene has CDR1 MGHRA and CDR2 YSYEKL. CDR3 in amino acids: CASSQTGTGDNSPLHF. DNA of the CDR3: TGCGCCAGCAGCCAGACAGGCACCGGGGATAATTCACCCCTCCACTTT.

J is TRBJ2-2 and V is TRBV6-5, with D possibly matching TRBD1 (6 bases). This CDR3 contains 13 residues. The ends were cut back, 8 bases at V and 4 bases at J, with 11 bases in the middle. Looked up from germline, CDR1 is MNHEY and CDR2 is SVGAGI. As DNA, the CDR3 is TGTGCCAGCTTAGGGGGATCCACCGGGGAGCTGTTTTTT. It codes for CASLGGSTGELFF.

The chain employs TRBV5-1 and TRBJ1-4, with no clear D. The germline V and J ends were trimmed by 2 bases and 4 bases, with 15 bases remaining between them. This CDR3 has 16 amino acids. The germline gives CDR1 SGHRS, CDR2 YFSETQ. The CDR3 protein is CASSLSTATINEKLFF. CDR3 in DNA: TGCGCCAGCAGCTTAAGTACAGCGACTATTAATGAAAAACTGTTTTTT.

CDR3 protein: CASSPVGSGPTGELFF. CDR3 sequence (DNA): TGTGCCAGCTCACCAGTTGGTAGTGGGCCCACCGGGGAGCTGTTTTTT. This chain links TRBV18 with TRBJ2-2; D is uncertain. Germline CDR1 and CDR2: KGHSH and LQKENI. The CDR3 covers 16 residues. Trimming cost V 2 bases and J 4 bases, with 14 bases left between them.

The chain is built from TRBV11-2 and TRBJ1-1; possibly TRBD1 for D (5 bases). V was clipped by 7 bases and J by 6 bases, with 15 bases between them. Germline assignment: CDR1 SGHAT and CDR2 FQNNGV. The CDR3 extends over 13 amino acids. The CDR3 nucleotides are TGTGCCAGCAACGCACAGGCACTTCCTGAAGCTTTCTTT. Its translation: CASNAQALPEAFF. The variable domain in full, completed from reference TRBV11-2 and TRBJ1-1, reads EAGVAQSPRYKIIEKRQSVAFWCNPISGHATLYWYQQILGQGPKLLIQFQNNGVVDDSQLPKDRFSAERLKGVDSTLKIQPAKLEDSAVYLCASNAQALPEAFFGQGTRLTVV.

The rearrangement uses TRBV7-3 and TRBJ1-1; D uncertain. There are 15 residues in the CDR3. The V gene lost 5 bases and the J gene lost 3 bases, with 16 bases spanning the gap. Per the germline V gene, CDR1 is SGHTA and CDR2 is FQGTGA. In DNA, the CDR3 is TGTGCCAGCAGCCCATTCGAGGGCATGGACACTGAAGCTTTCTTT. This encodes CASSPFEGMDTEAFF. Full variable domain (rest looked up from reference TRBV7-3 and TRBJ1-1): GAGVSQTPSNKVTEKGKYVELRCDPISGHTALYWYRQSLGQGPEFLIYFQGTGAADDSGLPNDRFFAVRPEGSVSTLKIQRTERGDSAVYLCASSPFEGMDTEAFFGQGTRLTVV.

In its sample, this clone was seen once. The chain employs TRBV4-2 and TRBJ1-2, with 7 bases that match TRBD1. J gave up 1 base and V 0 bases, and 5 bases lay outside the gene matches. CDR3 length: 16 residues. The V gene's germline CDR1 is LGHNA and CDR2 YNFKEQ. The DNA of the CDR3 is TGTGCCAGCAGCCAAGATACGGGGGACAGTAACTATGGCTACACCTTC. Translation gives CASSQDTGDSNYGYTF.

The rearrangement links TRBV28 to TRBJ1-6; D might be TRBD1 (5 bases). V shed 5 bases and J shed 2 bases, with 13 bases lying between them. CDR3 size: 16 residues. Germline V gene sequence: CDR1 MDHEN, CDR2 SYDVKM. CDR3 sequence (DNA): TGTGCCAGCAGTCAGGCGGGGGAACCCTATAATTCACCCCTCCACTTT. Protein sequence: CASSQAGEPYNSPLHF.

The chain is built from TRBV11-2 and TRBJ1-3; D call uncertain. The V and J ends lost 5 bases and 3 bases respectively, with 11 bases between them. Germline values: CDR1 SGHAT, CDR2 FQNNGV. The CDR3 consists of 14 residues. CDR3 protein: CASSPAVGGNTIYF. For the CDR3, the DNA is TGTGCCAGCAGCCCCGCGGTTGGTGGAAACACCATATATTTT. Variable domain in full (rest from reference TRBV11-2 and TRBJ1-3): EAGVAQSPRYKIIEKRQSVAFWCNPISGHATLYWYQQILGQGPKLLIQFQNNGVVDDSQLPKDRFSAERLKGVDSTLKIQPAKLEDSAVYLCASSPAVGGNTIYFGEGSWLTVV.

The rearrangement uses TRBV4-2 and TRBJ1-1; D is unclear. The V gene's germline CDR1 is LGHNA and CDR2 YNFKEQ. The CDR3 covers 18 residues. Trimming shortened V by 0 bases and J by 0 bases, and 17 bases separated the two germline ends. Here the CDR3 DNA reads TGTGCCAGCAGCCAAGAGGGGAAACCTACAGCCTTGAACACTGAAGCTTTCTTT. This gives the protein CASSQEGKPTALNTEAFF.

The chain is built from TRBV7-2 and TRBJ1-6; D is unresolved. The CDR3 loop spans 15 amino acids. Germline V gene data show CDR1 as SGHTA and CDR2 as FQGNSA. V was shortened by 4 bases and J by 0 bases, with 7 bases between the two germline ends. The CDR3 loop reads CASSSGSSYNSPLHF. CDR3 nucleotide sequence: TGTGCCAGCAGCTCCGGGTCCTCCTATAATTCACCCCTCCACTTT. The whole variable domain, remainder taken from reference TRBV7-2 and TRBJ1-6, is GAGVSQSPSNKVTEKGKDVELRCDPISGHTALYWYRQSLGQGLEFLIYFQGNSAPDKSGLPSDRFSAERTGGSVSTLTIQRTQQEDSAVYLCASSSGSSYNSPLHFGNGTRLTVT.

This clone turned up a few times. The chain combines TRBV4-3 with TRBJ2-1; D gene ambiguous. CDR1 is LGHNA and CDR2 is YSLEER in the germline V gene. This CDR3 spans 16 amino acids. V was clipped by 0 bases and J by 4 bases, with 13 bases between them. This CDR3 reads CASSQDVAVGYNEQFF. The CDR3 DNA follows: TGCGCCAGCAGCCAAGATGTGGCTGTTGGGTACAATGAGCAGTTCTTC.

There are a few counts of this clone. The chain joins TRBV7-9 to TRBJ2-7; D call uncertain. The CDR3 is 15 residues long. The V end lost 6 bases, the J end lost 6 bases, and 21 bases lay between the germline ends. CDR1 and CDR2 (germline): SEHNR, FQNEAQ (reference sequence). Written as DNA, the CDR3 is TGTGCCAGCAGTCTTCGGAGTGGACCCCCCCCCGAGCAGTACTTC. Encoded protein: CASSLRSGPPPEQYF.

The rearrangement links TRBV6-5 to TRBJ2-2; weak D call: TRBD1 (5 bases). Trimming shortened V by 7 bases and J by 5 bases, and 14 bases separated the two germline ends. Germline V gene sequence: CDR1 MNHEY, CDR2 SVGAGI. CDR3 length: 14 residues. Written as DNA, the CDR3 is TGTGCCAGCACCCTCAGGGTTACGACCGGGGAGCTGTTTTTT. It specifies CASTLRVTTGELFF.

This clone was found once. The rearrangement links TRBV19 to TRBJ1-1, with TRBD1 as a possible D gene (6 bases). Germline V gives CDR1 LNHDA, CDR2 SQIVND (reference sequence). The CDR3 covers 14 residues. With 4 bases removed from V and 1 base from J, the gap between germline ends came to 10 bases. In nucleotides, the CDR3 is TGTGCCAGTAGTAGGACAGTGGGGAACACTGAAGCTTTCTTT. Protein product: CASSRTVGNTEAFF.

The chain is built from TRBV9 and TRBJ2-2; D perhaps matches TRBD2 (6 bases). The CDR3 runs to 16 residues. CDR1 SGDLS and CDR2 YYNGEE come from the germline V gene. V was clipped by 0 bases and J by 4 bases, with 13 bases between them. CDR3 coding DNA: TGTGCCAGCAGCGTAGAGGTGGGGGGTTTCACCGGGGAGCTGTTTTTT. Protein: CASSVEVGGFTGELFF.

The chain uses TRBV10-1 and TRBJ2-3, with D tentatively TRBD1 (6 bases). With 3 bases removed from V and 5 bases from J, the gap between germline ends came to 12 bases. CDR1 and CDR2 (germline): WNHNN, SYGVQD (reference sequence). The CDR3 is 14 residues long. In nucleotides, the CDR3 is TGCGCCAGCAGTGAATGGGGGCCAAGAGATACGCAGTATTTT. It is translated as CASSEWGPRDTQYF.

The genes are TRBV12-5 and TRBJ1-6, with 7 nucleotides matching TRBD1. The CDR3 length is 14 residues. Germline CDR1 and CDR2: LGHNT and FRNRAP. Trimming removed 7 bases from V and 7 bases from J; junction bases left unmatched: 7. CDR3 sequence reads: CASAQGTANSPLHF. The CDR3 DNA reads TGTGCTAGTGCCCAGGGGACAGCCAATTCACCCCTCCACTTT.

The V call is TRBV9, the J call TRBJ2-2; 10 nucleotides agree with TRBD2. Germline lookup yields CDR1 SGDLS and CDR2 YYNGEE. The V segment lost 4 bases and the J segment 1 base; nucleotides outside the gene matches: 10. CDR3 length: 18 amino acids. The chain's CDR3 is CASSPETVAGGNTGELFF. CDR3 nucleotides: TGTGCCAGCAGCCCTGAGACGGTAGCGGGGGGGAACACCGGGGAGCTGTTTTTT. The full variable domain, completed using reference TRBV9 and TRBJ2-2, is DSGVTQTPKHLITATGQRVTLRCSPRSGDLSVYWYQQSLDQGLQFLIQYYNGEERAKGNILERFSAQQFPDLHSELNLSSLELGDSALYFCASSPETVAGGNTGELFFGEGSRLTVL.

The chain couples TRBV5-4 to TRBJ1-2; tentatively, D is TRBD1 (6 bases). CDR3 size: 16 residues. Germline CDR1 and CDR2: SGHNT and YYREEE (reference sequence). Trimming removed 4 bases from V and 0 bases from J, with 16 bases in between. DNA of the CDR3: TGTGCCAGCAGCCCCTCTTGGGGGCGACCTAACTATGGCTACACCTTC. The encoded protein is CASSPSWGRPNYGYTF.

The CDR3 loop is CASSLPVGTSYGYTF. For the CDR3, the DNA is TGTGCCAGCAGCTTGCCCGTCGGGACGTCCTATGGCTACACCTTC. V usage is TRBV5-6 and J usage is TRBJ1-2; perhaps TRBD1 as D (5 bases). In germline, CDR1 is SGHDT, CDR2 YYEEEE. Trimming shortened V by 1 base and J by 4 bases, and 14 bases separated the two germline ends. This CDR3 has 15 residues.

V and J are TRBV4-3 and TRBJ2-3; 8 nucleotides match TRBD2. This CDR3 is 17 amino acids long. With 3 bases clipped from V and 3 bases from J, the junction kept 11 bases outside the gene matches. Per germline, CDR1 LGHNA and CDR2 YSLEER. The CDR3 DNA reads as TGCGCCAGCAGCCAGGATCGAAGCGGGGGCATTACAGATACGCAGTATTTT. Protein product: CASSQDRSGGITDTQYF.

The chain couples TRBV30 to TRBJ2-2, with D perhaps matching TRBD2 (7 bases). This CDR3 has 15 amino acids. CDR1 and CDR2 from the germline V gene are GTSNPN and SVGIG (reference sequence). Trimming shortened V by 0 bases and J by 4 bases, and 12 bases separated the two germline ends. CDR3 loop: CAWSVGGLGTGELFF. The CDR3 DNA sequence: TGTGCCTGGAGTGTGGGGGGGCTCGGCACCGGGGAGCTGTTTTTT.

The V call is TRBV6-1, the J call TRBJ1-2; the D gene is possibly TRBD1 (5 bases). The CDR3 spans 14 residues. Germline-derived CDR1 and CDR2 are MNHNS and SASEGT. Between the trimmed V and J ends, which lost 7 bases and 7 bases, there was a span of 19 bases. The CDR3 protein is CASILLGAVAGYTF. In DNA form, the CDR3 reads TGTGCCAGCATCTTACTCGGGGCGGTGGCTGGCTACACCTTC.